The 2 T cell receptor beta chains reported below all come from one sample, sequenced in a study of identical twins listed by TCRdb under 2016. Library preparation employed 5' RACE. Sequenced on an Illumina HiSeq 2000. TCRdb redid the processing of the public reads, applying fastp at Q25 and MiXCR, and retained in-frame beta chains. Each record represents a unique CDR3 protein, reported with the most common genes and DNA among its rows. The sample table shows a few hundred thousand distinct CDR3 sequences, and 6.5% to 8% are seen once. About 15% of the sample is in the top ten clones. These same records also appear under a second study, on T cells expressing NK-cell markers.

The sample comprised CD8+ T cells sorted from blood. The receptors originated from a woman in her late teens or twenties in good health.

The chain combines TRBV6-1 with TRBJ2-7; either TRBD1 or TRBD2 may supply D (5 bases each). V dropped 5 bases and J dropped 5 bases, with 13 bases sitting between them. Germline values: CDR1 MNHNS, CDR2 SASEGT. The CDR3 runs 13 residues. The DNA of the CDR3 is TGTGCCAGCAGTACCGGGACCCCTCACGAGCAGTACTTC. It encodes CASSTGTPHEQYF.

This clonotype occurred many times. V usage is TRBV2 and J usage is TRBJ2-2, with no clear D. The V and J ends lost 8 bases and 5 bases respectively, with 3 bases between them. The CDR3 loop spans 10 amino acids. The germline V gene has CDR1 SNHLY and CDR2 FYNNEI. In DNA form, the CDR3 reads TGTGCCAGCGGAACCGGGGAGCTGTTTTTT. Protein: CASGTGELFF.